One and the same sample provided the 12 T cell receptor beta chains below, sequenced in a study of blood T cell repertoires in COVID-19. The repertoire was sequenced with immunoSEQ multiplex PCR; TCRdb's copy has only in-frame clones and lacks some. The sample shows 250,000 or so clones, 88% of them seen only once. Sequencing input: peripheral blood. The receptors stem from a middle-aged woman who had recovered from COVID-19.

The gene calls are TRBV24-1 and TRBJ2-1; possible D gene TRBD2, 5 bases. The CDR3 is 16 amino acids. The V end lost 1 base, the J end lost 2 bases, and 11 bases lay between the germline ends. The germline gives CDR1 KGHDR, CDR2 SFDVKD. As DNA, the CDR3 is TGTGCCACCAGTGATTTAGGGAGCGGTACCTACAATGAGCAGTTCTTC. It encodes CATSDLGSGTYNEQFF.

The chain carries TRBV27 and TRBJ1-1; D gene unclear. Germline values: CDR1 MNHEY, CDR2 SMNVEV (reference sequence). The CDR3 covers 14 residues. V lost 3 bases and J 1 base, leaving 9 bases between the germline ends. Here the CDR3 reads CASSFNIPNTEAFF. The CDR3 nucleotides read TGTGCCAGCAGTTTTAACATTCCGAACACTGAAGCTTTCTTT.

V gene TRBV10-2 combines with J gene TRBJ2-7; TRBD1 aligns across 9 bases. Germline-derived CDR1 and CDR2 are WSHSY and SAAADI. V shed 3 bases, J shed 5 bases, and the junction held 5 bases outside the gene matches. The CDR3 length is 14 residues. In DNA form, the CDR3 reads TGCGCCAGCAGTGACCCGGGACAGGGCCACGAGCAGTACGTC. Protein product: CASSDPGQGHEQYV.

CDR3: CASSASPRASYEQYF. Here the CDR3 DNA reads TGTGCCAGCAGCGCGAGCCCCCGAGCCTCCTACGAGCAGTACTTC. This chain joins TRBV9 and TRBJ2-7, with D hard to call. Trimming removed 3 bases from V and 0 bases from J, with 13 bases in between. This CDR3 is 15 amino acids long. The germline CDR1 and CDR2 sequences are SGDLS and YYNGEE.

The CDR3 region has the DNA TGTGCCAGCAGCCCCGGGCCCCAGGGGGTGTTGGGTGAGCAGTTCTTC. Its protein product is CASSPGPQGVLGEQFF. The rearrangement links TRBV7-2 to TRBJ2-1, with TRBD1 identical over 7 bases. CDR1 and CDR2 (germline): SGHTA, FQGNSA. J lost 9 bases, V lost 5 bases, and 16 bases had no gene match. The CDR3 covers 16 residues.

This clone was observed a handful of times. V and J are TRBV7-9 and TRBJ2-7; 9 nucleotides match TRBD1. CDR3 size: 15 residues. The junction had 14 bases not matched to a gene; V was cut back by 5 bases and J by 9 bases. The V gene's germline CDR1 is SEHNR and CDR2 FQNEAQ (reference sequence). DNA for the CDR3: TGTGCCAGCAGCCCCGGCCGGGACAGGGCGCTAAGGCAGTACTTC. Amino acids: CASSPGRDRALRQYF.

This chain joins TRBV29-1 and TRBJ1-1; 7 positions agree with TRBD1. Germline V gene data show CDR1 as SQVTM and CDR2 as ANQGSEA. V lost 7 bases to trimming and J lost 6 bases; unmatched junction nucleotides: 20. The CDR3 runs 16 residues. The CDR3 region has the DNA TGCAGCGCCACCCCGGGGGTCACAGGGGCTGAATCTGAAGCTTTCTTT. Its protein product is CSATPGVTGAESEAFF.

Remarks on this clone: The sample contains more than one DNA sequence encoding this CDR3. The chain joins TRBV7-2 to TRBJ1-5; D gene uncertain. Deletions cut 1 base from V and 4 bases from J, with 5 bases between. The CDR3 is 13 amino acids. The germline CDR1 and CDR2 sequences are SGHTA and FQGNSA. CDR3 DNA: TGTGCCAGCAGCTTAGGGCCGAATCAGCCCCAGCATTTT. Translation gives CASSLGPNQPQHF.

This rearrangement joins TRBV5-1 to TRBJ1-2, with D maybe TRBD1 (6 bases). The V gene's germline CDR1 is SGHRS and CDR2 YFSETQ. V lost 1 base to trimming and J lost 4 bases, with 11 bases between them. The CDR3 has 14 residues. CDR3 DNA sequence: TGCGCCAGCAGCTTGCACAGGGACGCCTATGGCTACACCTTC. Translated, it gives CASSLHRDAYGYTF.

The CDR3 here is CASSRPGKANTGELFF. CDR3 nucleotide sequence: TGTGCCAGCAGCCGTCCAGGGAAGGCAAACACCGGGGAGCTGTTTTTT. The rearrangement joins TRBV9 to TRBJ2-2, with D perhaps matching TRBD1 (5 bases). Germline CDR1 SGDLS, CDR2 YYNGEE. This CDR3 comprises 16 residues. The germline V and J ends were trimmed by 4 bases and 2 bases, with 15 bases remaining between them.

The chain employs TRBV4-3 and TRBJ1-2; D perhaps matches TRBD1 (5 bases). CDR1 LGHNA and CDR2 YSLEER come from the germline V gene. The CDR3 extends over 15 amino acids. V gave up 0 bases and J gave up 2 bases, with 10 bases separating them. In DNA form, the CDR3 reads TGCGCCAGCAGCCAAGAGGGGGGGGGAAACTATGGCTACACCTTC. Translation: CASSQEGGGNYGYTF.

V is TRBV5-1 and J is TRBJ2-1; 13 positions match TRBD2. This CDR3 has 15 amino acids. V shed 4 bases and J 9 bases; nucleotides not matched to a gene: 7. The V gene's germline CDR1 is SGHRS and CDR2 YFSETQ. The CDR3 coding sequence is TGCGCCAGCAGCCCGACTAGCGGGAGGACGGGTGAGCAGTTCTTC. Protein product: CASSPTSGRTGEQFF.